This is a list of T cell receptor beta chains from one sample in a study of T cells in Graves' hyperthyroidism and ophthalmopathy. TCRdb redid the calling of the multiplex PCR reads with MiXCR, one entry per CDR3 protein. The sample records 150,000 to 200,000 distinct CDR3 sequences, just under 9.5% being singletons. The material sequenced was blood. Receptor source: a woman in her late teens or twenties with Graves' hyperthyroidism that later progressed to Graves' ophthalmopathy. Both conserved end residues are part of each CDR3. The order of the fields is CDR3 protein, CDR3 DNA, CDR3 length, clone size, V gene, J gene, D gene. A D gene is named only where the DNA matches it firmly. Part of the rows lack a size; the others show once, few, many or a class for expanded clones.

CDR3 protein: CASTTEGAINEKLFF
CDR3 DNA: TGTGCCAGCACCACTGAAGGGGCTATTAATGAAAAACTGTTTTTT
CDR3 length: 15
clone size: many
V gene: TRBV12-3/TRBV12-4
J gene: TRBJ1-4
D gene: NA

CDR3 protein: CASSKQGYTEAFF
CDR3 DNA: TGTGCCAGCAGTAAACAGGGTTATACTGAAGCTTTCTTT
CDR3 length: 13
clone size: many
V gene: TRBV6-1
J gene: TRBJ1-1
D gene: NA

CDR3 protein: CATSRETGYYEQYF
CDR3 DNA: TGTGCCACCAGCAGAGAAACAGGGTACTACGAGCAGTACTTC
CDR3 length: 14
clone size: few
V gene: TRBV15
J gene: TRBJ2-7
D gene: NA

CDR3 protein: CASSQDSRDRVTGNTIYF
CDR3 DNA: TGCGCCAGCAGCCAAGACTCGAGGGACAGGGTAACGGGAAACACCATATATTTT
CDR3 length: 18
clone size: few
V gene: TRBV4-1
J gene: TRBJ1-3
D gene: TRBD1

CDR3 protein: CASSDLPGELFF
CDR3 DNA: TGTGCCAGCAGTGATTTACCGGGGGAGCTGTTTTTT
CDR3 length: 12
clone size: many
V gene: TRBV25-1
J gene: TRBJ2-2
D gene: NA

CDR3 protein: CASSLQGARDTEAFF
CDR3 DNA: TGTGCCAGCAGTTTACAGGGGGCGCGGGACACTGAAGCTTTCTTT
CDR3 length: 15
clone size: many
V gene: TRBV6-1
J gene: TRBJ1-1
D gene: TRBD1

CDR3 protein: CATSQFAGRGDTEAFF
CDR3 DNA: TGTGCCACCAGCCAATTCGCAGGGCGCGGGGACACTGAAGCTTTCTTT
CDR3 length: 16
clone size: NA
V gene: TRBV15
J gene: TRBJ1-1
D gene: NA

CDR3 protein: CASTLGGGGNQPQHF
CDR3 DNA: TGTGCCAGCACCCTGGGGGGAGGCGGCAATCAGCCCCAGCATTTT
CDR3 length: 15
clone size: many
V gene: TRBV5-5
J gene: TRBJ1-5
D gene: NA

CDR3 protein: CASSVDWRSPLHF
CDR3 DNA: TGTGCCAGCAGCGTAGATTGGCGGTCACCCCTCCACTTT
CDR3 length: 13
clone size: many
V gene: TRBV9
J gene: TRBJ1-6
D gene: NA

CDR3 protein: CASSRGQGDYEQYF
CDR3 DNA: TGTGCCAGCAGTCGAGGACAGGGGGACTACGAGCAGTACTTC
CDR3 length: 14
clone size: many
V gene: TRBV6-1
J gene: TRBJ2-7
D gene: TRBD1

CDR3 protein: CASSLFRGPYQETQYF
CDR3 DNA: TGTGCCAGCAGTTTATTCAGGGGCCCCTACCAAGAGACCCAGTACTTC
CDR3 length: 16
clone size: many
V gene: TRBV28
J gene: TRBJ2-5
D gene: NA

CDR3 protein: CASSSGGDSQETQYF
CDR3 DNA: TGTGCCAGCAGTTCGGGGGGGGACAGCCAAGAGACCCAGTACTTC
CDR3 length: 15
clone size: many
V gene: TRBV5-6
J gene: TRBJ2-5
D gene: NA

CDR3 protein: CASSWGTGSREQYF
CDR3 DNA: TGTGCCAGCAGCTGGGGGACAGGGTCAAGAGAGCAGTACTTC
CDR3 length: 14
clone size: NA
V gene: TRBV5-4
J gene: TRBJ2-7
D gene: TRBD1

CDR3 protein: CASSRSPGTDYDYTF
CDR3 DNA: TGTGCCAGTAGTCGAAGTCCCGGGACAGACTATGACTACACCTTC
CDR3 length: 15
clone size: few
V gene: TRBV19
J gene: TRBJ1-2
D gene: TRBD1

CDR3 protein: CASTIDPQLAKYNEQFF
CDR3 DNA: TGTGCCAGCACCATCGACCCCCAACTAGCTAAATACAATGAGCAGTTCTTC
CDR3 length: 17
clone size: NA
V gene: TRBV28
J gene: TRBJ2-1
D gene: NA

CDR3 protein: CATSRAYRGSTDTQYF
CDR3 DNA: TGTGCCACCAGCAGAGCCTATAGAGGGAGCACAGATACGCAGTATTTT
CDR3 length: 16
clone size: many
V gene: TRBV15
J gene: TRBJ2-3
D gene: NA